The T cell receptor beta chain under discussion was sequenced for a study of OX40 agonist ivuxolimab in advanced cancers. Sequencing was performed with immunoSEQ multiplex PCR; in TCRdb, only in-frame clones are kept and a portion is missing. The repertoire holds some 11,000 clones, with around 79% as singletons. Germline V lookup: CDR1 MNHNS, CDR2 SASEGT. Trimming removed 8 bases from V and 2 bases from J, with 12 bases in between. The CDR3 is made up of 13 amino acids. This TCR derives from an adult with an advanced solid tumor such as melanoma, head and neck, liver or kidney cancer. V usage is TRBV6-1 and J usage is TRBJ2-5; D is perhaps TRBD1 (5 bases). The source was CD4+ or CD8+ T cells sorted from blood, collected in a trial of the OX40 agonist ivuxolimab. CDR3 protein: CASLPYRQETQYF. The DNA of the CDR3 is TGTGCCAGCCTTCCTTACAGGCAAGAGACCCAGTACTTC.